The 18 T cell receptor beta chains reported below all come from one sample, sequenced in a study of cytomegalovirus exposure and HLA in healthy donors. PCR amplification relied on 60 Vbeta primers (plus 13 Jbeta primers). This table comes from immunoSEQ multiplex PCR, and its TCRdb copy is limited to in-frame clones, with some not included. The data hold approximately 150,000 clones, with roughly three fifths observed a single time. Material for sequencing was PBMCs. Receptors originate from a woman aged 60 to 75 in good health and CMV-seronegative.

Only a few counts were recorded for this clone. CDR3 sequence: CASRRPGTSGHEQYF. The CDR3 nucleotides read TGTGCCAGCAGACGTCCCGGGACTAGCGGGCACGAGCAGTACTTC. The chain uses TRBV6-6 and TRBJ2-7; 12 positions agree with TRBD2. CDR1 and CDR2 from the germline V gene are MNHNY and SVGAGI (reference sequence). V lost 6 bases, J lost 5 bases, and 8 bases stayed unmatched. This CDR3 has 15 residues.

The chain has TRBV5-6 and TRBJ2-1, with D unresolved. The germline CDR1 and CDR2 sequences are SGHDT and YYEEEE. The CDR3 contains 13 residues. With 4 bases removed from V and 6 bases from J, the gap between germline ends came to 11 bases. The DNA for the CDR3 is TGTGCCAGCAGCCGACTGGCCCTCAATGAGCAGTTCTTC. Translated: CASSRLALNEQFF.

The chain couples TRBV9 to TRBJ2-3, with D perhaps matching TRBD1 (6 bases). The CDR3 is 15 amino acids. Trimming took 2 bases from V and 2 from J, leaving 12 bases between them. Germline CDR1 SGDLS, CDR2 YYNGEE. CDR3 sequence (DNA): TGTGCCAGCAGCGTTACAGGGTTTGTCACAGATACGCAGTATTTT. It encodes CASSVTGFVTDTQYF.

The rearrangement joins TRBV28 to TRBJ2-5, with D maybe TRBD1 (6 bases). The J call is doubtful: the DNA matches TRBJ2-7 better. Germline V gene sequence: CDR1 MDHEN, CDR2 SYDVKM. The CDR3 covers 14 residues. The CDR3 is CASVPQGWGYEQYF. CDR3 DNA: TGTGCCAGCGTCCCTCAGGGGTGGGGATACGAGCAGTACTTC.

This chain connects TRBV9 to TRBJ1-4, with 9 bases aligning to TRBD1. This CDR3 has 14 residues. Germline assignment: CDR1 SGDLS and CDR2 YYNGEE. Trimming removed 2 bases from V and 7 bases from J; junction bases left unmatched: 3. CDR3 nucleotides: TGTGCCAGCAGCGTTGGACAGGGGAGTGAAAAACTGTTTTTT. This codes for CASSVGQGSEKLFF.

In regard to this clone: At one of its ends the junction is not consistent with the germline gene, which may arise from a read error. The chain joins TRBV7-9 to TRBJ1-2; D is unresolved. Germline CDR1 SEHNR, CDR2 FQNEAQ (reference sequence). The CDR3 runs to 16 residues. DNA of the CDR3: TGTTCCAGCAGAAAAAGCGGGCCCCACTCTAACTATGGCTACACCTTC. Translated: CSSRKSGPHSNYGYTF.

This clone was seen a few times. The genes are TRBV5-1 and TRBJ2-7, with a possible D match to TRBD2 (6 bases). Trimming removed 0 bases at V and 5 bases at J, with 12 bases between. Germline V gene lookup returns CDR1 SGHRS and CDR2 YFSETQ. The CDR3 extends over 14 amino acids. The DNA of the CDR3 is TGCGCCAGCAGCTTGGGCGGGGCCGGGGACGAGCAGTACTTC. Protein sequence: CASSLGGAGDEQYF.

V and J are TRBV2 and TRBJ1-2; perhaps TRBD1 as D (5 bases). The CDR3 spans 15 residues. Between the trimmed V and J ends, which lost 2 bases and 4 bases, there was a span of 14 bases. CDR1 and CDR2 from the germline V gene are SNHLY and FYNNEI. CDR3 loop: CASSELGTELYGYTF. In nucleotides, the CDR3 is TGTGCCAGCAGTGAATTGGGGACTGAGCTCTATGGCTACACCTTC.

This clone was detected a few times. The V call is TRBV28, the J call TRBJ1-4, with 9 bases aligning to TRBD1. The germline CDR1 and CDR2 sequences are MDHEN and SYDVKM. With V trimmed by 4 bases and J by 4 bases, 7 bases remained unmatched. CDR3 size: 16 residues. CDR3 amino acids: CASSSSGQGFNEKLFF. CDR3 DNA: TGTGCCAGCAGTTCCTCTGGACAGGGGTTTAATGAAAAACTGTTTTTT.

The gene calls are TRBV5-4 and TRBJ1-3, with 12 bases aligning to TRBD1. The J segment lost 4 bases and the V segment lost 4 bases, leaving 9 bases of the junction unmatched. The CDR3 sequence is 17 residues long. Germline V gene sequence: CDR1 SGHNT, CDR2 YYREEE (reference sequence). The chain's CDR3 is CASSADPGQGAGNTIYF. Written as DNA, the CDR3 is TGTGCCAGCAGCGCCGACCCGGGACAGGGGGCCGGAAACACCATATATTTT.

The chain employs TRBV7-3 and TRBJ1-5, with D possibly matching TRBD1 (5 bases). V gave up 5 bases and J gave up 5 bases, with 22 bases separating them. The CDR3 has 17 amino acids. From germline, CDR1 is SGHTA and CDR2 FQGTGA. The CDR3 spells CASSLGGEAGVHQPQHF. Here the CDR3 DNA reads TGTGCCAGCAGCCTAGGAGGGGAGGCGGGAGTCCATCAGCCCCAGCATTTT.

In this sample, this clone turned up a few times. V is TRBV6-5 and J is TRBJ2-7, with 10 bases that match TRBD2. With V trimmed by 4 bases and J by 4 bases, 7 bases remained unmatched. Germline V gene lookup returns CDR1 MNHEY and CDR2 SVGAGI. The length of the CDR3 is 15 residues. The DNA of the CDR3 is TGTGCCAGCAGTTCACCACGGACTAGCGGTTACGAGCAGTACTTC. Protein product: CASSSPRTSGYEQYF.

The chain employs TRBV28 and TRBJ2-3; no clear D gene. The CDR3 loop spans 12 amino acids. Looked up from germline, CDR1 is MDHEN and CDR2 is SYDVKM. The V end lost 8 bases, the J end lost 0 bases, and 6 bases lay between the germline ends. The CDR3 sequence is CASGASTDTQYF. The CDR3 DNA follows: TGTGCCAGCGGAGCTAGCACAGATACGCAGTATTTT.

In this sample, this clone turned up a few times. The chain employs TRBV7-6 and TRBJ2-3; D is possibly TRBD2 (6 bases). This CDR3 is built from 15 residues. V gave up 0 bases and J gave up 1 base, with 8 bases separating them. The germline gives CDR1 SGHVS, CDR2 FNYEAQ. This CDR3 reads CASSLAVAGTDTQYF. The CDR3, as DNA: TGTGCCAGCAGCTTAGCGGTAGCGGGCACAGATACGCAGTATTTT.

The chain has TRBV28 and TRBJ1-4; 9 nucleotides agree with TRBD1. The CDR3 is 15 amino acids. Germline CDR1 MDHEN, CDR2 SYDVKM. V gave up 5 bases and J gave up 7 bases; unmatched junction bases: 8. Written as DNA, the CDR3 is TGTGCCAGCAGTCCACCTGGGACAGGGCGTGAAAAACTGTTTTTT. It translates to CASSPPGTGREKLFF.

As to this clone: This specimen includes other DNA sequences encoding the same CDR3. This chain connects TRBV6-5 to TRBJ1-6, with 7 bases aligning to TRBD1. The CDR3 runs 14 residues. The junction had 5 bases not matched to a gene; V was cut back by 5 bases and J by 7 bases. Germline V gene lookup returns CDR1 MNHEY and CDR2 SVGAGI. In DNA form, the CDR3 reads TGTGCCAGCAGTCTCCGGGACAGAAATTCACCCCTCCACTTT. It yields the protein CASSLRDRNSPLHF.

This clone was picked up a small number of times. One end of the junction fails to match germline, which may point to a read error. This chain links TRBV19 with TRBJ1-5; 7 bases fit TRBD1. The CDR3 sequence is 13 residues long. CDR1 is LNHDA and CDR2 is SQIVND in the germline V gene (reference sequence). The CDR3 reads CASSLDRAQPQHF. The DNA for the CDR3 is TGTGCCAGTAGTTTAGACAGGGCGCAGCCCCAGCATTTT. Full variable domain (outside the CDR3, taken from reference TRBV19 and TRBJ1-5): DGGITQSPKYLFRKEGQNVTLSCEQNLNHDAMYWYRQDPGQGLRLIYYSQIVNDFQKGDIAEGYSVSREKKESFPLTVTSAQKNPTAFYLCASSLDRAQPQHFGDGTRLSIL.

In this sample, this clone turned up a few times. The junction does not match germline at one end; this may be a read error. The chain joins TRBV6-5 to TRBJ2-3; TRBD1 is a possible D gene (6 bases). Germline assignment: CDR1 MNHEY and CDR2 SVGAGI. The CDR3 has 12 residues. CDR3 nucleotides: TGTGCCAGCAGTTACACTTCAGGGGTCTCTTCATTT. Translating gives CASSYTSGVSSF.